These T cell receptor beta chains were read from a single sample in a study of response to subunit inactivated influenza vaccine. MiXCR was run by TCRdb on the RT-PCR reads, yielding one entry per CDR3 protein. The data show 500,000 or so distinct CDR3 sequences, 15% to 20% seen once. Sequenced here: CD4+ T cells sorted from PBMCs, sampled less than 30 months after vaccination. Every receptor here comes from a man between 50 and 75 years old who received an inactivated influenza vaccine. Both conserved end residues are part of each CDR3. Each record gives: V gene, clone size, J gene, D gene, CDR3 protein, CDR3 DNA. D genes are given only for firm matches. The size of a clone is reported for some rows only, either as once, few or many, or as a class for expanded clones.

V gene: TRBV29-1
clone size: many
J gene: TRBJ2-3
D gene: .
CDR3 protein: CSGSDPDYTLTDTQYF
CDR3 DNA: TGCAGCGGGTCCGACCCGGACTACACCCTGACAGATACGCAGTATTTT

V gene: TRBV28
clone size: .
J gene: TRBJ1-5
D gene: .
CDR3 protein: CASSLTNQPQHF
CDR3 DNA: TGTGCCAGCAGTTTAACGAATCAGCCCCAGCATTTT

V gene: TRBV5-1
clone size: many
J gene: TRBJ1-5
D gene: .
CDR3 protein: CASSSRHDTDSNQPQHF
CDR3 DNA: TGCGCCAGCAGCTCCCGACACGACACCGATAGCAATCAGCCCCAGCATTTT

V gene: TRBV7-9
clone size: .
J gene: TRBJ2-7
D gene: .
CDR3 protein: CASSLSPVGAYEQYF
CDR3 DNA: TGTGCCAGCAGCTTATCGCCGGTGGGGGCCTACGAGCAGTACTTC

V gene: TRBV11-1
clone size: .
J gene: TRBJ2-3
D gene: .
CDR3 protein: CASSLSKMSRLAPTDTQYF
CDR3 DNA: TGTGCCAGCAGCTTGTCTAAAATGAGCAGACTGGCGCCCACAGATACGCAGTATTTT

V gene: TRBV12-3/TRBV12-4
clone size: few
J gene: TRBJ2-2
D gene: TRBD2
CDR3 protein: CASSQRLAGGLDTGELFF
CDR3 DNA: TGTGCCAGCAGTCAACGACTAGCGGGGGGGCTGGACACCGGGGAGCTGTTTTTT

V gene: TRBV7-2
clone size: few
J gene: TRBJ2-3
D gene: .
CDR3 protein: CASSPVNRMDTQYF
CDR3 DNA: TGTGCCAGCAGCCCTGTTAACAGAATGGATACGCAGTATTTT

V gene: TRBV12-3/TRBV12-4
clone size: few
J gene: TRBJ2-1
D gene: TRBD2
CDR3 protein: CASSFLAGGSYNEQFF
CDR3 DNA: TGTGCCAGCAGTTTTCTAGCGGGGGGTTCCTACAATGAGCAGTTCTTC

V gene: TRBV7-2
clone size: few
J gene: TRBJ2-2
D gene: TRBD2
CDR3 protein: CASSLVAGDTGELFF
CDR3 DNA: TGTGCCAGCAGCTTAGTAGCGGGGGACACCGGGGAGCTGTTTTTT

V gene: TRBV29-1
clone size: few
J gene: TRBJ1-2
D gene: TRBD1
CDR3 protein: CSVGGTGAYGYTF
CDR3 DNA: TGCAGCGTTGGCGGGACAGGGGCCTATGGCTACACCTTC

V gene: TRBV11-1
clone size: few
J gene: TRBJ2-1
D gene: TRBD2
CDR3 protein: CASSFLAGAPRSYNEQFF
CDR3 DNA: TGTGCCAGCAGCTTCCTAGCGGGAGCGCCTCGCAGCTACAATGAGCAGTTCTTC

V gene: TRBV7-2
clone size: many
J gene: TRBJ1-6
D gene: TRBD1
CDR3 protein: CASSLGQGSSPLHF
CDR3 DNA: TGTGCCAGCAGCTTAGGACAGGGCAGTTCACCCCTCCACTTT

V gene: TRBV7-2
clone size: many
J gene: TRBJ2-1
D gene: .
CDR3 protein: CASSWTRYNEQFF
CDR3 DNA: TGTGCCAGCAGCTGGACTCGCTACAATGAGCAGTTCTTC

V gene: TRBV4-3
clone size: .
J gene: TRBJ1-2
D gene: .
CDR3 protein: CASSLKRGNYGYTF
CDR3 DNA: TGCGCCAGCAGCCTTAAGAGGGGGAACTATGGCTACACCTTC

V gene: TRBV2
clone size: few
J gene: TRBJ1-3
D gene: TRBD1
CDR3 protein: CASSGQGSGWGSGNTIYF
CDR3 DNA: TGTGCCAGCAGCGGACAGGGTAGCGGATGGGGCTCTGGAAACACCATATATTTT

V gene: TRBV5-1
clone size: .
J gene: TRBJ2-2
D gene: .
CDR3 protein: CASSFLGYLGTGELFF
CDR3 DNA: TGCGCCAGCAGCTTCCTGGGATACCTGGGGACCGGGGAGCTGTTTTTT

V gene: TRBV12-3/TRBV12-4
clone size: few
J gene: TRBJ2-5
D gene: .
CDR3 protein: CASSLGRTGYWQETQYF
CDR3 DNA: TGTGCCAGCAGTTTGGGCCGAACAGGTTATTGGCAAGAGACCCAGTACTTC

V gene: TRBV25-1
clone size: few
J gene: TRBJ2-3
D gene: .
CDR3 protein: CASSEHGYTQYF
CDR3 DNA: TGTGCCAGCAGTGAACACGGGTATACGCAGTATTTT

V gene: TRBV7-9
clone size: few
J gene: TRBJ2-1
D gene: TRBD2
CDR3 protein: CASSFGLAAHNEQFF
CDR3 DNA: TGTGCCAGCAGCTTTGGACTAGCGGCTCACAATGAGCAGTTCTTC

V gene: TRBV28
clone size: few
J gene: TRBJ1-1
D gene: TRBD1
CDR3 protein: CASRGGGGNTEAFF
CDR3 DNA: TGTGCCAGCCGTGGAGGGGGCGGGAACACTGAAGCTTTCTTT

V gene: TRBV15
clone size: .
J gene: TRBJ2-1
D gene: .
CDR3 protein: CATSRDMGGNNEQFF
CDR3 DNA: TGTGCCACCAGCAGAGATATGGGGGGCAACAATGAGCAGTTCTTC

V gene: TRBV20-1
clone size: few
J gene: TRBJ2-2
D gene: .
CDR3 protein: CSARPSAGQNTGELFF
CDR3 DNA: TGCAGTGCTAGACCCTCGGCGGGGCAGAACACCGGGGAGCTGTTTTTT

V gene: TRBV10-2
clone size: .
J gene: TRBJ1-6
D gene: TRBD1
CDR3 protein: CASSERTGSSYNSPLHF
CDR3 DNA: TGCGCCAGCAGTGAAAGGACAGGGTCTTCCTATAATTCACCCCTCCACTTT

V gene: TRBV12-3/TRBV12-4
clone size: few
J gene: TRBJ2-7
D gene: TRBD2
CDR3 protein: CASSLMARESSYEQYF
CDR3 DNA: TGTGCCAGCAGTTTAATGGCGCGGGAGTCCTCTTACGAGCAGTACTTC

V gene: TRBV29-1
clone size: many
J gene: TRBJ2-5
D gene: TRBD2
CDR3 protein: CSVEEGGGTQYF
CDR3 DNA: TGCAGCGTTGAGGAGGGCGGGGGGACCCAGTACTTC

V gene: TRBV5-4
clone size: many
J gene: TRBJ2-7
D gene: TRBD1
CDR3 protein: CASSLPGQGVYEQYF
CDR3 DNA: TGTGCCAGCAGTCTGCCGGGACAGGGAGTGTACGAGCAGTACTTC

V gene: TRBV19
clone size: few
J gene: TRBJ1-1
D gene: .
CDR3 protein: CASSISGSTEAFF
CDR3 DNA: TGTGCCAGTAGTATATCAGGGAGCACTGAAGCTTTCTTT

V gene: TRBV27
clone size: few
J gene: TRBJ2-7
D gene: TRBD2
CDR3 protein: CASSFTSGGSYEQYF
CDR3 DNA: TGTGCCAGCAGCTTCACTAGCGGAGGTTCCTACGAGCAGTACTTC

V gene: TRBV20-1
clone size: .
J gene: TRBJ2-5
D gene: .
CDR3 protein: CSAPRGETQYF
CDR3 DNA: TGCAGTGCACCGAGGGGGGAGACCCAGTACTTC

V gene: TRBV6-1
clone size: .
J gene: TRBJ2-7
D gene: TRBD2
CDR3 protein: CASRTTSGRSEQYF
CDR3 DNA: TGTGCCAGCAGGACCACTAGCGGGAGGTCCGAGCAGTACTTC

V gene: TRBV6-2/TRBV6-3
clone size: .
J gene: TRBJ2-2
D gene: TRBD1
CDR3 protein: CASSFTPGQGVWNTGELFF
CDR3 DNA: TGTGCCAGCAGTTTTACACCGGGACAGGGTGTTTGGAACACCGGGGAGCTGTTTTTT

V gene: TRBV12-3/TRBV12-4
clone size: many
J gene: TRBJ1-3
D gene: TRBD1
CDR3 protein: CASSQPGGIRGNTIYF
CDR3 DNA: TGTGCCAGCAGTCAACCAGGGGGGATCCGTGGAAACACCATATATTTT

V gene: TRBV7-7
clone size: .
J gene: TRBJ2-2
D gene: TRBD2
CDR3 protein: CASSPSGGVAGELFF
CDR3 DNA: TGTGCTAGCAGCCCGAGCGGGGGGGTGGCCGGGGAGCTGTTTTTT

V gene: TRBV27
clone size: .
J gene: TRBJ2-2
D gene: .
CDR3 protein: CASSLNSPGELFF
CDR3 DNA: TGTGCCAGCAGTTTAAATTCACCCGGGGAGCTGTTTTTT

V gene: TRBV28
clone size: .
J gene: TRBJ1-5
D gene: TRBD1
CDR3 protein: CASSWTGGDQPQHF
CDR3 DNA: TGTGCCAGCAGTTGGACAGGGGGCGATCAGCCCCAGCATTTT

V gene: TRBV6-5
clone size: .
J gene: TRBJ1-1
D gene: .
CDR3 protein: CASSYAGVPVVAFF
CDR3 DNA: TGTGCCAGCAGTTACGCTGGGGTCCCTGTGGTAGCTTTCTTT

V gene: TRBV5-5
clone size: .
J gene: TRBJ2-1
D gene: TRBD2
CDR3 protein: CASSYRLAGEYNEQFF
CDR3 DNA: TGTGCCAGCAGTTACAGACTAGCGGGAGAGTACAATGAGCAGTTCTTC

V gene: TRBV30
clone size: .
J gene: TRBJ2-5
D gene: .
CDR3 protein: CAWSHHQGETQYF
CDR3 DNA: TGTGCCTGGAGTCACCACCAAGGCGAGACCCAGTACTTC

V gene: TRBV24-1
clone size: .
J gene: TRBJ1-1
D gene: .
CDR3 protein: CATSVLGLTFF
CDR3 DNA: TGTGCCACCAGTGTTTTGGGTTTGACTTTCTTT

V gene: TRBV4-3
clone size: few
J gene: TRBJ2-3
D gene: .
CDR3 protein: CASSQVFLLGPENTDTQYF
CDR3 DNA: TGCGCCAGCAGCCAAGTGTTTCTTTTAGGCCCAGAAAACACAGATACGCAGTATTTT

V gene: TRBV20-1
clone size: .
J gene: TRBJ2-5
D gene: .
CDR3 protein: CSALGQGRQETQYF
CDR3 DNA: TGCAGTGCTCTCGGGCAGGGTCGGCAAGAGACCCAGTACTTC

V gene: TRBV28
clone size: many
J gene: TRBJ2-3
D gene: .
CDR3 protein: CASSQIGVSTDTQYF
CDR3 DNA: TGTGCCAGCAGCCAAATCGGGGTTTCCACAGATACGCAGTATTTT

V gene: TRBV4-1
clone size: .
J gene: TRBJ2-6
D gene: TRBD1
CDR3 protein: CASSHHTGTGEKGANVLTF
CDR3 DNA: TGCGCCAGCAGCCATCATACCGGGACAGGGGAGAAGGGGGCCAACGTCCTGACTTTC

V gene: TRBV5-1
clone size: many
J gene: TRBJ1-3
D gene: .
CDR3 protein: CASSLNAGAGNTIYF
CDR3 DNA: TGCGCCAGCAGCTTAAATGCAGGAGCCGGAAACACCATATATTTT